This is a list of T cell receptor beta chains from one sample in a study of CD8+ T cells in alopecia areata. TCRdb keeps only in-frame clones here, not all; method: immunoSEQ multiplex PCR. The sample records about 210,000 clones, 55% to 70% being singletons. The sequencing used CD4+ T cells sorted from blood, collected at week 4, from a patient treated with tofacitinib. These TCRs come from a human donor with alopecia areata. CDR3s include the opening cysteine and the closing phenylalanine or tryptophan. A D gene is named only where the DNA matches it firmly. Size tells how often a clone was seen (once, few, many) or the class of an expanded clone, and some rows leave it out.

>TRBD2|many|TRBV7-8|TRBJ2-1
TGTGCCAGCAGCTCCCGTTTAAGCGGGGGACGCTACAATGAGCAGTTCTTC
CASSSRLSGGRYNEQFF
>NA|NA|TRBV10-3|TRBJ1-2
TGTGCCATCAAGGGGGGATCGGGGGACTATGGCTACACCTTC
CAIKGGSGDYGYTF
>TRBD2|NA|TRBV2|TRBJ2-2
TGTGCCAGCAGCCCGGCAGTAGCGGGGCCCGGGGAGCTGTTTTTT
CASSPAVAGPGELFF
>TRBD1|NA|TRBV27|TRBJ1-6
TGTGCCAGCAGTGCCAGGGGGATTAATTCACCCCTCCACTTT
CASSARGINSPLHF
>TRBD2|NA|TRBV7-2|TRBJ2-1
TGTGCCAGCAGGCAGCAGCGGGGTTCCTACAATGAGCAGTTCTTC
CASRQQRGSYNEQFF
>NA|NA|TRBV15|TRBJ1-5
TGTGCCACCAGCAGTAGTAAGGGGCTGTTGCATTTT
CATSSSKGLLHF
>NA|NA|TRBV19|TRBJ2-7
TGTGCCAGTAGTAGACGACAGGCAGGCCGGAGGGAGCAGTACTTC
CASSRRQAGRREQYF
>NA|NA|TRBV29-1|TRBJ2-4
TGCAGCGTCGCCTGGACGGAGAAATCAGCCAAAAACATTCAGTACTTC
CSVAWTEKSAKNIQYF
>NA|few|TRBV2|TRBJ2-1
TGTGCCAGCAGTGTCGAACAGAGCTCCTACAATGAGCAGTTCTTC
CASSVEQSSYNEQFF
>TRBD2|NA|TRBV29-1|TRBJ2-5
TGCAGCGTTGGGGCTAGCGGGGGCAGAGAGACCCAGTACTTC
CSVGASGGRETQYF
>TRBD1|few|TRBV7-2|TRBJ1-4
TGTGCCAGCACCCCAGGGAGAGGACAGGTCTCTGAGACTAATGAAAAACTGTTTTTT
CASTPGRGQVSETNEKLFF
>TRBD2|NA|TRBV6-5|TRBJ2-1
TGTGCCAGCAGACAACTAGCGGGATCCTACAATGAGCAGTTCTTC
CASRQLAGSYNEQFF
>NA|NA|TRBV6-1|TRBJ2-7
TGTGCCAGCACTCTCGGGGACTCCTACGAGCAGTACTTC
CASTLGDSYEQYF
>NA|NA|TRBV5-6|TRBJ1-5
TGTGCCAGCAGCTTACAGTCCAATCAGCCCCAGCATTTT
CASSLQSNQPQHF
>NA|few|TRBV7-2|TRBJ1-5
TGTGCCAGCAGCGAAGCGGGGGGTGGTTGGAATCAGCCCCAGCATTTT
CASSEAGGGWNQPQHF
>NA|few|TRBV7-2|TRBJ2-2
TGTGCCAGCAGCTTAGACGGGGGAGTCACCGGGGAGCTGTTTTTT
CASSLDGGVTGELFF
>NA|NA|TRBV10-3|TRBJ2-2
TGTGCCATCAGTGAGTCCGGGACAACGGGCGGCCGGGAGCTGTTTTTT
CAISESGTTGGRELFF
>NA|few|TRBV6-1|TRBJ2-3
TGTGCCAGCAGAGACTACACAGATACGCAGTATTTT
CASRDYTDTQYF
>NA|NA|TRBV6-5|TRBJ2-5
TGTGCCAGCAGTTTGACAGTTAAAGAGACCCAGTACTTC
CASSLTVKETQYF
>NA|NA|TRBV7-8|TRBJ2-3
TGTGCCAGCAGCTTGACTGACGGCACAGATACGCAGTATTTT
CASSLTDGTDTQYF
>TRBD1|NA|TRBV18|TRBJ1-6
TGTGCCAGCTCACGGGACAGTCCTAATTCACCCCTCCACTTT
CASSRDSPNSPLHF
>TRBD1|NA|TRBV5-4|TRBJ2-5
TGTGCCAGCAGCCGGGACAGGGGTACCACAAGAGAGACCCAGTACTTC
CASSRDRGTTRETQYF
>NA|NA|TRBV29-1|TRBJ1-1
TGCAGCGTTGTCGTGTCCGGCTTGACTGAAGCTTTCTTT
CSVVVSGLTEAFF
>NA|NA|TRBV29-1|TRBJ1-1
TGCAGCGTTGAACCCGGGAGGTGGACTGAAGCTTTCTTT
CSVEPGRWTEAFF
>NA|NA|TRBV7-9|TRBJ2-7
TGTGCCAGCAGCGCGACGGGCGACGAATCCTACTTC
CASSATGDESYF
>TRBD1|NA|TRBV10-3|TRBJ1-1
TGTGCCATCAGTTATGGAAGGGGGCGAGGGGCTGAAGCTTTCTTT
CAISYGRGRGAEAFF
>TRBD1|few|TRBV23-1|TRBJ1-4
TGCGCCAGCCGTACAGGGGATAAAAATGAAAAACTGTTTTTT
CASRTGDKNEKLFF
>NA|NA|TRBV6-5|TRBJ1-6
TGTGCCAGCAGTCAGGGGCGGGGTCCCCCACACTTT
CASSQGRGPPHF
>NA|NA|TRBV7-2|TRBJ2-5
TGTGCCAGCAGCTACCGGGATCAAGAGACCCAGTACTTC
CASSYRDQETQYF
>NA|NA|TRBV7-2|TRBJ1-5
TGTGCCAGCACCCTTGGTGACAGGCTCAATCAGCCCCAGCATTTT
CASTLGDRLNQPQHF
>TRBD1|few|TRBV18|TRBJ1-1
TGTGCCAGCTCACCCGGACAGGGATCCACTGAAGCTTTCTTT
CASSPGQGSTEAFF
>TRBD2|few|TRBV7-2|TRBJ2-5
TGTGCCAGCAGTAGGACTAGCGGGGGGGCCCCGGGAGAGACCCAGTACTTC
CASSRTSGGAPGETQYF
>TRBD1|NA|TRBV27|TRBJ1-2
TGTGCCAGCAGTATGTCGGACAGGGGGCCTGGCTACACCTTC
CASSMSDRGPGYTF
>NA|NA|TRBV18|TRBJ2-3
TGTGCCAGCTCACCGCAGCCTTCAGATACGCAGTATTTT
CASSPQPSDTQYF
>NA|NA|TRBV5-1|TRBJ2-5
TGCGCCAGCAAACTCCAAGAGACCCAGTACTTC
CASKLQETQYF
>NA|NA|TRBV25-1|TRBJ2-3
TGTGCCAGCAGGGGGGCAGTGCAGTATTTT
CASRGAVQYF
>TRBD2|NA|TRBV5-1|TRBJ2-7
TGCGCCAGCAGCTTGAGCGGGGGGGCGGACGAGCAGTACTTC
CASSLSGGADEQYF
>TRBD2|few|TRBV5-1|TRBJ2-5
TGCGCCAGCAGCTTGGTTCCTAGCGGGGGGGCGTACCAAGAGACCCAGTACTTC
CASSLVPSGGAYQETQYF
>NA|NA|TRBV7-9|TRBJ1-6
TGTGCCAGCAGCCTCCAACAGGTTTCACCCCTCCACTTT
CASSLQQVSPLHF
>NA|NA|TRBV29-1|TRBJ1-2
TGCAGCGGCGGGACGGACTATGGCTACACCTTC
CSGGTDYGYTF
>NA|NA|TRBV5-1|TRBJ2-3
TGCGCCAGCAGTGGGGACTCGAGCACAGATACGCAGTATTTT
CASSGDSSTDTQYF
>NA|NA|TRBV29-1|TRBJ1-2
TGCAGCGCCGACAGGTCGGATGGCTACACCTTC
CSADRSDGYTF
>NA|few|TRBV19|TRBJ2-2
TGTGCCAGTCGGGACACATACACCACCGGGGAGCTGTTTTTT
CASRDTYTTGELFF
>NA|few|TRBV5-1|TRBJ2-5
TGCGCCAGCAGCTTGATCCTCCAAGAGACCCAGTACTTC
CASSLILQETQYF
>NA|few|TRBV5-7|TRBJ2-3
TGTGCCAGCAGCTTGGACCGTCTGCCCGATACGCAGTATTTT
CASSLDRLPDTQYF
>NA|NA|TRBV10-3|TRBJ2-1
TGTGCCATCAACGGGGACGGCAATGAGCAGTTCTTC
CAINGDGNEQFF
>TRBD2|NA|TRBV18|TRBJ2-7
TGTGCCAGCTCAGAGGGACTAGCGGGCTACGAGCAGTACTTC
CASSEGLAGYEQYF
>TRBD2|few|TRBV5-4|TRBJ2-1
TGTGCCAGCAGCTTTGAAGGACTAGCGGGGAGTGAGCAGTTCTTC
CASSFEGLAGSEQFF
>NA|once|TRBV2|TRBJ1-6
TGTGCCAGCAGCGGGGAGTATAATTCACCCCTCCACTTT
CASSGEYNSPLHF
>NA|NA|TRBV30|TRBJ1-5
TGTGCCTGGAGTGTACCGGGGGGCCCTAGCAATCAGCCCCAGCATTTT
CAWSVPGGPSNQPQHF
>TRBD1|NA|TRBV5-6|TRBJ2-5
TGTGCCAGCACCCGGAAAACCGGGACAGCGAAAGAGACCCAGTACTTC
CASTRKTGTAKETQYF
>NA|NA|TRBV25-1|TRBJ1-2
TGTGCCAGCAGTGAATTATTCAGCTATGGCTACACCTTC
CASSELFSYGYTF
>TRBD1|NA|TRBV2|TRBJ2-2
TGTGCCAGCAGAGAGACAGGGGTGGGGAAGCTGTTTTTT
CASRETGVGKLFF
>NA|NA|TRBV2|TRBJ2-5
TGTGCCAGCACGTCAGAAGAGACCCAGTACTTC
CASTSEETQYF